What follows are 25 T cell receptor beta chains derived from one specimen sequenced in a study of blood T cell repertoires in COVID-19. Measured with immunoSEQ multiplex PCR; TCRdb has only the in-frame clones, and not every one. This sample has some 66,000 clones, with 91% found just once. The sequencing input was peripheral blood. The receptors derive from a human donor in a cohort sampled during active COVID-19.

V and J are TRBV29-1 and TRBJ2-5; a possible D gene is TRBD2 (6 bases). CDR1 and CDR2 (germline): SQVTM, ANQGSEA. The V end was cut by 4 bases, the J end by 2 bases, with 17 bases between. CDR3 length equals 15 residues. The CDR3 sequence is CSVGGGGTDQETQYF. The CDR3 DNA reads TGCAGCGTTGGGGGAGGAGGGACGGATCAAGAGACCCAGTACTTC.

The genes are TRBV6-1 and TRBJ1-1, with TRBD1 as a possible D gene (5 bases). This CDR3 has 13 residues. V was shortened by 2 bases and J by 10 bases, with 14 bases between the two germline ends. The germline V gene has CDR1 MNHNS and CDR2 SASEGT. The CDR3 here is CASSERGAEGAFF. The CDR3 coding sequence is TGTGCCAGCAGTGAAAGAGGGGCGGAGGGAGCTTTCTTT.

This clone turned up a few times. In DNA, the CDR3 is TGTGCCAGCAGCGCCAAACCTAGCGGGGGGAACACCGGGGAGCTGTTTTTT. It encodes CASSAKPSGGNTGELFF. V gene TRBV7-8 combines with J gene TRBJ2-2, with TRBD2 matching over 10 bases. The CDR3 extends over 17 amino acids. V was pared by 5 bases and J by 1 base, with 7 bases of the junction left unmatched. Germline CDR1 SGHVS, CDR2 FQNEAQ.

This chain links TRBV29-1 with TRBJ2-3, with TRBD1 as a possible D gene (6 bases). CDR1 and CDR2 (germline): SQVTM, ANQGSEA. With 4 bases removed from V and 2 bases from J, the gap between germline ends came to 22 bases. The CDR3 contains 17 residues. The DNA for the CDR3 is TGCAGCGTTGGAGCCGGGACATCACCTCTTATCACAGATACGCAGTATTTT. Translating gives CSVGAGTSPLITDTQYF.

The V and J genes are TRBV4-1 and TRBJ1-1, with D maybe TRBD1 (5 bases). Germline V gives CDR1 MGHRA, CDR2 YSYEKL. The CDR3 contains 16 residues. V lost 4 bases, J lost 7 bases, and 22 bases lay in between. Here the CDR3 DNA reads TGCGCCAGCAGCCGGGGCCAAACTCCAAGTATGAGTGAAGCTTTCTTT. Its protein product is CASSRGQTPSMSEAFF.

In its sample, this clone was seen a few times. This chain joins TRBV29-1 and TRBJ1-2, with D possibly being TRBD1 (5 bases). Germline V gene lookup returns CDR1 SQVTM and CDR2 ANQGSEA. CDR3 size: 14 residues. V was trimmed by 0 bases and J by 6 bases, leaving 14 bases between them. CDR3 nucleotide sequence: TGCAGCGTTGAAGACCCCGTGGACATTCATGGCTACACCTTC. Protein sequence: CSVEDPVDIHGYTF.

V and J are TRBV5-1 and TRBJ1-1; the D gene is possibly TRBD1 (5 bases). V lost 0 bases and J lost 2, with 11 bases in between. This CDR3 spans 15 amino acids. The germline CDR1 and CDR2 sequences are SGHRS and YFSETQ. CDR3 loop: CASSLGGGKNTEAFF. The CDR3 DNA reads as TGCGCCAGCAGCTTGGGGGGCGGAAAAAACACTGAAGCTTTCTTT.

The V and J genes are TRBV10-3 and TRBJ2-3; TRBD1 might be the D (6 bases). In germline, CDR1 is ENHRY, CDR2 SYGVKD. The CDR3 has 14 amino acids. Trimming pared 7 bases from V and 3 bases from J, leaving 14 bases between. CDR3 sequence reads: CAIMGAKGTDTQYF. The CDR3 nucleotides read TGTGCCATCATGGGGGCTAAGGGGACAGATACGCAGTATTTT.

The chain has TRBV5-4 and TRBJ2-7, with a possible D match to TRBD2 (5 bases). The V end lost 4 bases, the J end lost 3 bases, and 17 bases lay between the germline ends. Germline lookup yields CDR1 SGHNT and CDR2 YYREEE (reference sequence). The CDR3 has 15 residues. In nucleotides, the CDR3 is TGTGCCAGCAGCAGACCCACGAACAGCGGCTACGAGCAGTACTTC. As protein: CASSRPTNSGYEQYF.

The chain recombines TRBV27 with TRBJ2-1, with 10 bases aligning to TRBD1. V was pared by 5 bases and J by 6 bases, with 10 bases of the junction left unmatched. Germline CDR1 reads MNHEY; CDR2 reads SMNVEV (reference sequence). CDR3 length equals 16 residues. CDR3 protein: CASSPLGDRGPNEQFF. Here the CDR3 DNA reads TGTGCCAGCAGTCCCCTAGGGGACAGGGGACCCAATGAGCAGTTCTTC.

J is TRBJ1-5 and V is TRBV11-2; a possible D gene is TRBD1 (6 bases). V dropped 5 bases and J dropped 4 bases, with 18 bases sitting between them. The CDR3 spans 16 residues. Germline CDR1 reads SGHAT; CDR2 reads FQNNGV. The CDR3 is CASSSEDRSPNQPQHF. The CDR3 region has the DNA TGTGCCAGCAGCAGCGAAGACAGGTCCCCTAATCAGCCCCAGCATTTT.

The genes are TRBV19 and TRBJ2-1, with D maybe TRBD1 (6 bases). Trimming took off 5 bases at V and 2 bases at J, with 19 bases between the two ends. CDR3 length: 17 amino acids. Per germline, CDR1 LNHDA and CDR2 SQIVND (reference sequence). The chain's CDR3 is CASSWGPGSLTYNEQFF. CDR3 coding DNA: TGTGCCAGTAGTTGGGGGCCCGGTTCCCTCACCTACAATGAGCAGTTCTTC.

The chain is built from TRBV5-1 and TRBJ2-7; possibly TRBD1 for D (6 bases). The germline CDR1 and CDR2 sequences are SGHRS and YFSETQ. This CDR3 is built from 15 residues. V lost 1 base and J lost 0, with 11 bases in between. DNA of the CDR3: TGCGCCAGCAGCTTGCCCGAGGGGGACTCCTACGAGCAGTACTTC. The encoded protein is CASSLPEGDSYEQYF.

The CDR3: CASRGGTPKDYGYTF. In nucleotides, the CDR3 is TGTGCCAGCAGGGGGGGGACACCCAAGGACTATGGCTACACCTTC. The chain recombines TRBV6-5 with TRBJ1-2; perhaps TRBD1 as D (6 bases). V was clipped by 6 bases and J by 3 bases, with 17 bases between them. CDR1 MNHEY and CDR2 SVGAGI come from the germline V gene. The CDR3 is 15 residues long.

The V call is TRBV5-1, the J call TRBJ2-1; perhaps TRBD2 as D (7 bases). The V and J ends lost 2 bases and 7 bases respectively, with 13 bases between them. The germline gives CDR1 SGHRS, CDR2 YFSETQ. The CDR3 runs 14 residues. As DNA, the CDR3 is TGCGCCAGCAGCTTAGGGGGAGGGATAAATGAGCAGTTCTTC. Translation gives CASSLGGGINEQFF.

This sequence joins TRBV18 and TRBJ2-3, with a possible D match to TRBD2 (6 bases). The CDR3 runs to 15 residues. Trimming took off 6 bases at V and 3 bases at J, with 16 bases between the two ends. Germline CDR1 and CDR2: KGHSH and LQKENI. CDR3 in amino acids: CASSPVGTSTDTQYF. The CDR3 DNA is TGTGCCAGCTCTCCTGTCGGGACTTCTACAGATACGCAGTATTTT.

The gene calls are TRBV29-1 and TRBJ1-1; 8 nucleotides line up with TRBD1. J lost 1 base, V lost 4 bases, and 5 bases had no gene match. CDR3 length: 14 amino acids. Germline V gives CDR1 SQVTM, CDR2 ANQGSEA. The CDR3 protein is CSVAAGGWNTEAFF. In nucleotides, the CDR3 is TGCAGCGTTGCGGCAGGGGGCTGGAACACTGAAGCTTTCTTT.

The genes are TRBV19 and TRBJ1-1; 8 bases map to TRBD1. After removal of 7 bases from V and 0 bases from J, the junction contained 7 bases not matched to a gene. This CDR3 contains 15 residues. Germline V gene lookup returns CDR1 LNHDA and CDR2 SQIVND (reference sequence). The CDR3 sequence is CASTDRGGMNTEAFF. The CDR3 bases are TGTGCCAGTACTGACAGGGGAGGCATGAACACTGAAGCTTTCTTT.

The chain uses TRBV9 and TRBJ2-1; D uncertain. The CDR3 consists of 12 residues. Trimming stripped 4 bases from V and 6 bases from J, with 8 bases between. CDR1 and CDR2 from the germline V gene are SGDLS and YYNGEE. The CDR3 protein is CASSFTFNEQFF. The CDR3 DNA is TGTGCCAGCAGCTTTACTTTCAATGAGCAGTTCTTC.

The chain couples TRBV7-8 to TRBJ1-1, with D maybe TRBD1 (6 bases). Germline V gives CDR1 SGHVS, CDR2 FQNEAQ. The CDR3 has 15 amino acids. The V end lost 6 bases, the J end lost 2 bases, and 16 bases lay between the germline ends. CDR3 sequence reads: CASRPLGQTNTEAFF. The CDR3 bases are TGTGCCAGCAGACCCCTTGGACAGACAAACACTGAAGCTTTCTTT.

The rearrangement joins TRBV4-3 to TRBJ2-1; D is possibly TRBD2 (6 bases). This CDR3 has 16 amino acids. Trimming left V 0 bases short and J 4 bases short, with 13 bases between. Germline CDR1 reads LGHNA; CDR2 reads YSLEER. The CDR3 sequence: CASSQDGTFGYNEQFF. CDR3 DNA sequence: TGCGCCAGCAGCCAAGATGGGACTTTCGGGTACAATGAGCAGTTCTTC.

This clone is a singleton in its sample. V gene TRBV20-1 combines with J gene TRBJ2-3; D remains ambiguous. In germline, CDR1 is DFQATT, CDR2 SNEGSKA (reference sequence). This CDR3 comprises 15 residues. V lost 3 bases and J 2 bases, leaving 15 bases between the germline ends. The CDR3: CSASPAGSSTDTQYF. The CDR3 DNA reads as TGCAGTGCTAGTCCCGCAGGTTCATCCACAGATACGCAGTATTTT.

The CDR3 here is CASSNAFGGNTEAFF. The CDR3 DNA follows: TGTGCCAGTAGTAATGCTTTTGGAGGGAACACTGAAGCTTTCTTT. This chain links TRBV19 with TRBJ1-1, with D uncertain. The CDR3 totals 15 residues. The V and J ends lost 4 bases and 1 base respectively, with 13 bases between them. Germline CDR1 reads LNHDA; CDR2 reads SQIVND (reference sequence).

The rearrangement links TRBV4-1 to TRBJ1-1, with 8 bases that match TRBD1. V trimming: 6 bases; J trimming: 1 base; junction bases outside the gene matches: 7. The CDR3 has 15 amino acids. Germline V gives CDR1 MGHRA, CDR2 YSYEKL. The CDR3 DNA reads as TGCGCCAGCAGTCGCACCGGGACAGGGAACACTGAAGCTTTCTTT. Translating gives CASSRTGTGNTEAFF.

The rearrangement links TRBV6-5 to TRBJ2-2, with 11 bases that match TRBD2. CDR1 and CDR2 (germline): MNHEY, SVGAGI. V shed 5 bases, J shed 6 bases, and the junction held 5 bases outside the gene matches. The CDR3 is 15 amino acids. This CDR3 is CASSLSSGRSGELFF. CDR3 sequence (DNA): TGTGCCAGCAGTCTCTCTAGCGGGAGGTCCGGGGAGCTGTTTTTT.